These T cell receptor beta chains were read from a single sample in a study of blood T cell repertoires in COVID-19. Sequencing was performed with immunoSEQ multiplex PCR; in TCRdb, only in-frame clones are kept and a portion is missing. This table holds some 220,000 clones, 84% found once. Sequencing was performed on peripheral blood. The receptors come from a man over 45 with active or convalescent COVID-19. CDR3s include the opening cysteine and the closing phenylalanine or tryptophan. D genes are given only for firm matches. The size entry is marked missing in some rows and otherwise reads once, few, many or a size class.

D	size	V	J	DNA	CDR3
.	.	TRBV5-1	TRBJ2-2	TGCGCCAGCAGCGTTCAATTGACAGGCACGAACACCGGGGAGCTGTTTTTT	CASSVQLTGTNTGELFF
.	.	TRBV28	TRBJ1-5	TGTGCCAGCAAGTTACATAATCTCCAGCCCCAGCATTTT	CASKLHNLQPQHF
.	.	TRBV19	TRBJ1-6	TGTGCCAGTAGCCCACGCTCTCCGAGCTCCTATAATTCACCCCTCCACTTT	CASSPRSPSSYNSPLHF
.	.	TRBV5-6	TRBJ1-5	TGTGCCAGCAGCCGACAGCTTAATCAGCCCCAGCATTTT	CASSRQLNQPQHF
.	.	TRBV2	TRBJ1-1	TGTGCCAGCAGTAAGATCCGAGCTATGAACACTGAAGCTTTCTTT	CASSKIRAMNTEAFF
.	.	TRBV27	TRBJ2-7	TGTGCCAGCAGTCAAAACAGGGAGGGCTACGAGCAGTACTTC	CASSQNREGYEQYF
.	.	TRBV4-2	TRBJ1-2	TGTGCCAGCAGCCAAGACAGTTGGACTTCGTCTGGCTACACCTTC	CASSQDSWTSSGYTF
.	few	TRBV18	TRBJ1-5	TGTGCCAGCTCACCACGGAGCGGCAATCAGCCCCAGCATTTT	CASSPRSGNQPQHF
TRBD1	.	TRBV5-6	TRBJ2-3	TGTGCCAGCAGCAAGGGCGGGACAGGGGGCACAGATACGCAGTATTTT	CASSKGGTGGTDTQYF
.	few	TRBV15	TRBJ1-3	TGTGCCACCAGCAGTCGGGACACCTCTGGAAACACCATATATTTT	CATSSRDTSGNTIYF
.	.	TRBV3-1/TRBV3-2	TRBJ1-5	TGTGCCAGCAGCCTTTTTCGGGGGAGTCAGCCCCAGCATTTT	CASSLFRGSQPQHF
TRBD2	.	TRBV6-5	TRBJ2-7	TGTGCCAGCAGTTACCGGGGGGACTCCTACGAGCAGTACTTC	CASSYRGDSYEQYF
TRBD2	.	TRBV7-2	TRBJ2-7	TGTGCCAGCAGCTTAGGGCTAGCGGCCTCCTACGAGCAGTACTTC	CASSLGLAASYEQYF
.	once	TRBV15	TRBJ2-2	TGTGCCACCAGCAGAGATCGACTATCAGGGGAGCTGTTTTTT	CATSRDRLSGELFF
.	.	TRBV5-6	TRBJ1-6	TGTGCCAGCATCTCGACAGGACCATATAATTCACCCCTCCACTTT	CASISTGPYNSPLHF
.	.	TRBV5-1	TRBJ2-3	TGCGCCAGCAGCTTGGTCCCTAGCATCACAGATACGCAGTATTTT	CASSLVPSITDTQYF
TRBD2	once	TRBV18	TRBJ2-1	TGTGCCAGCTCACCAGGTAGCGGGAGTGGAAATGAGCAGTTCTTC	CASSPGSGSGNEQFF
.	.	TRBV10-2	TRBJ2-5	TGCGCCAGCGGGCTGGGAGACGCCCCTACCCGCGGAGAGACCCAGTACTTC	CASGLGDAPTRGETQYF
TRBD1	.	TRBV7-9	TRBJ2-7	TGTGCCAGCAGCGCACAGGGGGCTTCCTACGAGCAGTACTTC	CASSAQGASYEQYF
TRBD1	.	TRBV29-1	TRBJ2-2	TGCAGCGCGCCCGGGACAGAGAACACCGGGGAGCTGTTTTTT	CSAPGTENTGELFF
.	.	TRBV7-2	TRBJ2-1	TGTGCCAGCAGCCCCGGGACTCATATAAACAATGAGCAGTTCTTC	CASSPGTHINNEQFF
.	.	TRBV20-1	TRBJ2-3	TGCAGTGCTAGTTCCGGACTCACAGATACGCAGTATTTT	CSASSGLTDTQYF
TRBD1	.	TRBV6-2/TRBV6-3	TRBJ2-7	TGTGCCAGCAGTCCCGTGGGACAGGGCGGACGGGAGCAGTACTTC	CASSPVGQGGREQYF
.	.	TRBV18	TRBJ2-5	TGTGCCAGCCAACAGCAAGAGACCCAGTACTTC	CASQQQETQYF
TRBD2	once	TRBV27	TRBJ2-3	TGTGCCAGCAGTTTAAAAGCGGGAGGGCGGTCAGATACGCAGTATTTT	CASSLKAGGRSDTQYF
.	.	TRBV13	TRBJ2-2	TGTGCCAACACCATAAGAGGGCACGGGGAGCTGTTTTTT	CANTIRGHGELFF
TRBD2	.	TRBV7-2	TRBJ2-3	TGTGCCAGCAGCCCAGGACTAGCGGGGACTAGCACAGATACGCAGTATTTT	CASSPGLAGTSTDTQYF
.	.	TRBV10-3	TRBJ2-2	TGTGCCATCAGTGAGGACAGGTCGGGCACCGGGGAGCTGTTTTTT	CAISEDRSGTGELFF
TRBD2	.	TRBV19	TRBJ2-7	TGTGCCAGTAGCCCAGCGGTAGCGGGCTACGAGCAGTACTTC	CASSPAVAGYEQYF
.	.	TRBV7-2	TRBJ1-4	TGTGCCAGCAGCTTAGGCCCGGGTCGATCTAATGAAAAACTGTTTTTT	CASSLGPGRSNEKLFF
TRBD2	few	TRBV3-1/TRBV3-2	TRBJ2-7	TGTGCCAGCAGCCAAGGGCTAGCGGTCTACGAGCAGTACTTC	CASSQGLAVYEQYF
TRBD1	.	TRBV2	TRBJ2-2	TGTGCCAGCAGAGGGACAGGGAACACCGGGGAGCTGTTTTTT	CASRGTGNTGELFF
.	.	TRBV4-3	TRBJ1-2	TGCGCCAGCAGCCTTTGGACAGACGCTAACTATGGCTACACCTTC	CASSLWTDANYGYTF
TRBD1	.	TRBV7-6	TRBJ2-1	TGTGCCAGCAGCTCGGGACAGGGGCATAACTCCTACAATGAGCAGTTCTTC	CASSSGQGHNSYNEQFF
TRBD1	.	TRBV2	TRBJ1-4	TGTGCCAGCAGTTTAGAGACAGGGTATGAAAAACTGTTTTTT	CASSLETGYEKLFF
.	.	TRBV24-1	TRBJ1-2	TGTGCCACCAGTGATTCGAGCGGGTACTATGGCTACACCTTC	CATSDSSGYYGYTF
TRBD2	.	TRBV2	TRBJ2-2	TGTGCCAGCAGTGCCGGACTAGCGGGGTTATCCACCGGGGAGCTGTTTTTT	CASSAGLAGLSTGELFF
.	.	TRBV12-3/TRBV12-4	TRBJ1-1	TGTGCCAGCACCAGACCTACAGGCTTCGAAGCTTTCTTT	CASTRPTGFEAFF
TRBD1	.	TRBV5-1	TRBJ1-1	TGCGCCAGCAGCTCTCAGGGGGAGAACACTGAAGCTTTCTTT	CASSSQGENTEAFF
.	.	TRBV6-2/TRBV6-3	TRBJ1-5	TGTGCCAGCAGCCCTCGAGGCAATCAGCCCCAGCATTTT	CASSPRGNQPQHF
.	.	TRBV5-8	TRBJ1-5	TGTGCCAGCAGCTTGGGACAATATAATCAGCCCCAGCATTTT	CASSLGQYNQPQHF
.	few	TRBV2	TRBJ1-2	TGTGCCAGCAGTGACCAGCGGGACTATGGCTACACCTTC	CASSDQRDYGYTF
.	.	TRBV7-8	TRBJ1-5	TGTGCCAGCAGCTTAGACCCCGAGCATCAGCCCCAGCATTTT	CASSLDPEHQPQHF
TRBD2	.	TRBV6-6	TRBJ2-2	TGTGCCAGCGCGTCTAGCGGGGGAAACACCGGGGAGCTGTTTTTT	CASASSGGNTGELFF
.	.	TRBV19	TRBJ1-5	TGTGCCAGTAGTATGTCCCCAGGCGCCCTCAATCAGCCCCAGCATTTT	CASSMSPGALNQPQHF
.	.	TRBV10-3	TRBJ1-2	TGTGCCATCAGTGAGTCGGGGGGATCGGGTCCCTATGGCTACACCTTC	CAISESGGSGPYGYTF
TRBD1	.	TRBV4-3	TRBJ1-6	TGCGCCAGCAGCCAAGAAGCACAGGGGGCCGGACCCCTCCACTTT	CASSQEAQGAGPLHF
.	.	TRBV3-1/TRBV3-2	TRBJ2-2	TGTGCCAGCAGCAAAATACAGGGCACCGGGGAGCTGTTTTTT	CASSKIQGTGELFF
.	.	TRBV6-2/TRBV6-3	TRBJ1-1	TGTGCCAGCAGTAAGGGGGGGTTCGGGACTGAAGCTTTCTTT	CASSKGGFGTEAFF
TRBD2	.	TRBV2	TRBJ2-3	TGTGCCAGCAGTGAGCGGGGGGTTCTCACAGATACGCAGTATTTT	CASSERGVLTDTQYF
TRBD1	once	TRBV6-2/TRBV6-3	TRBJ1-5	TGTGCCAGCAGTCCCAGACAGGGCCGTCAGCCCCAGCATTTT	CASSPRQGRQPQHF
TRBD1	.	TRBV18	TRBJ2-3	TGTGCCAGCTCATTACAGGGGTTCGTATTAACAGATACGCAGTATTTT	CASSLQGFVLTDTQYF
.	.	TRBV7-2	TRBJ2-3	TGTGCCAGCAGCTTAAGTCTAGTATCAGATACGCAGTATTTT	CASSLSLVSDTQYF
.	.	TRBV28	TRBJ2-6	TGTGCCAGCAGTTTCGGGCAGACTAACTCTGGGGCCAACGTCCTGACTTTC	CASSFGQTNSGANVLTF
TRBD1	.	TRBV4-1	TRBJ2-7	TGCGCCAGCAGACAAGACACAGGGGGGAACTCCTACGAGCAGTACTTC	CASRQDTGGNSYEQYF